These 28 T cell receptor beta chains came from one sample sequenced in a study of post-analysis software for immune sequencing data. Overall study results and limits: Controls had lower frequencies than patients of four or five TRBV segments, which included TRBV5-6, TRBV5-1 and TRBV20-1.

Unique molecular identifiers had been added to the TCR beta cDNA libraries. TCRdb passed the PCR reads through MiXCR, listing each CDR3 protein once. The sample includes about 820,000 distinct CDR3 sequences, around 50% of them seen just once. Their cognate antigens are unknown. The material sequenced was blood. The receptors were gathered from a girl aged 10 to 17 with multiple sclerosis.

V and J are TRBV7-9 and TRBJ2-4; TRBD2 might be the D (6 bases). Matching the DNA end better, TRBJ2-7 makes the J call doubtful. CDR1 SEHNR and CDR2 FQNEAQ come from the germline V gene (reference sequence). This CDR3 is built from 14 residues. CDR3 nucleotides: TGTGCCAGCAGCCCCACCGACGGGGGAGACGAGCAGTACTTC. Its protein product is CASSPTDGGDEQYF.

Only one count was recorded for this clonotype. The chain is built from TRBV27 and TRBJ1-2; D possibly corresponds to TRBD1 (5 bases). This CDR3 has 15 amino acids. Germline CDR1 MNHEY, CDR2 SMNVEV (reference sequence). The ends were cut back, 1 base at V and 3 bases at J, with 12 bases in the middle. CDR3 protein: CASSLFSGRDYGYTF. CDR3 nucleotides: TGTGCCAGCAGTTTATTCTCAGGGAGGGACTATGGCTACACCTTC.

This clonotype was picked up one time. CDR3 bases: TGTGCCAGCCCTCCAGGGCGGGACAGGGGGCTGAGTTACGAGCAGTACTTC. Translating it yields CASPPGRDRGLSYEQYF. The genes are TRBV28 and TRBJ2-7, with 12 bases identical to TRBD1. With V trimmed by 8 bases and J by 4 bases, 15 bases remained unmatched. Germline assignment: CDR1 MDHEN and CDR2 SYDVKM. This CDR3 contains 17 residues.

On this clonotype: The junction departs from the called germline gene at one end, perhaps through a read error. The V gene is TRBV5-1, the J gene TRBJ2-5; 9 bases agree with TRBD2. The CDR3 is made up of 13 amino acids. The germline gives CDR1 SGHRS, CDR2 YFSETQ. CDR3 DNA: TGCACCAGCAGCGGGGGGACAGACGGGGAGCAGTACTTC. Translation: CTSSGGTDGEQYF.

The chain is built from TRBV7-3 and TRBJ2-1, with D possibly matching TRBD2 (6 bases). This CDR3 is 15 amino acids long. V lost 5 bases to trimming and J lost 6 bases, with 17 bases between them. Per germline, CDR1 SGHTA and CDR2 FQGTGA. As DNA, the CDR3 is TGTGCCAGCAGCCCTGGGGACTCAGTGGGCAATGAGCAGTTCTTC. Its protein product is CASSPGDSVGNEQFF.

The chain links TRBV5-6 to TRBJ2-5, with TRBD2 identical over 8 bases. The CDR3 sequence is 15 residues long. Germline V CDR1 and CDR2: SGHDT, YYEEEE. V was clipped by 4 bases and J by 5 bases; unmatched bases: 10. DNA of the CDR3: TGTGCCAGCAGCCTCACGTTGCTAGCGGGCGAGACCCAGTACTTC. It is translated as CASSLTLLAGETQYF.

This clonotype has just a few counts. The CDR3 here is CSVVQGTGSGYTF. In DNA form, the CDR3 reads TGCAGCGTTGTTCAGGGGACAGGGAGTGGCTACACCTTC. The chain joins TRBV29-1 to TRBJ1-2; 9 bases match TRBD1. The V and J ends lost 4 bases and 7 bases, in that order; junction bases with no gene match: 7. Germline V gene data show CDR1 as SQVTM and CDR2 as ANQGSEA. CDR3 size: 13 residues.

The V call is TRBV4-1, the J call TRBJ2-1; a possible D gene is TRBD2 (5 bases). The CDR3 loop spans 14 amino acids. Deletions cut 4 bases from V and 8 bases from J, with 15 bases between. From germline, CDR1 is MGHRA and CDR2 YSYEKL. DNA of the CDR3: TGCGCCAGCAGCCTGGTGTCGGGGTTGGATGAGCAGTTCTTC. It codes for CASSLVSGLDEQFF.

This clonotype was counted only a few times. The chain employs TRBV28 and TRBJ2-7, with TRBD2 as a possible D gene (6 bases). The CDR3 extends over 12 amino acids. V was cut by 10 bases and J by 2 bases, with 12 bases left in between. Germline CDR1 MDHEN, CDR2 SYDVKM. The CDR3 coding sequence is TGTGCCACCCGGGACTTAGCCTACGAGCAGTACTTC. It codes for CATRDLAYEQYF.

The rearrangement uses TRBV20-1 and TRBJ2-7; the match to TRBD2 covers 11 bases. The CDR3 covers 13 residues. Unmatched junction bases numbered 8, after V lost 6 bases and J lost 7 bases. Germline V gene data show CDR1 as DFQATT and CDR2 as SNEGSKA (reference sequence). The CDR3 protein is CSAPLSGRDEQYF. CDR3 in DNA: TGCAGTGCGCCGCTTAGCGGGAGGGATGAGCAGTACTTC.

The gene calls are TRBV4-2 and TRBJ2-7; TRBD2 matches at 12 bases. The V segment lost 4 bases and the J segment 4 bases; nucleotides outside the gene matches: 5. Per the germline V gene, CDR1 is LGHNA and CDR2 is YNFKEQ. There are 15 residues in the CDR3. DNA of the CDR3: TGTGCCAGCAGCCCTCAGACTAGCGGGAGATACGAGCAGTACTTC. This encodes CASSPQTSGRYEQYF.

The V call is TRBV20-1, the J call TRBJ2-7; 9 bases are a match to TRBD2. The DNA end is more similar to TRBJ2-1, so the J call may be wrong. CDR3 length equals 16 residues. Germline CDR1 and CDR2: DFQATT and SNEGSKA (reference sequence). CDR3 bases: TGCAGTGCTAGAGTACGCGGGAGGGCTATTAACAATGAGCAGTTCTTC. Its translation is CSARVRGRAINNEQFF.

The V call is TRBV15, the J call TRBJ1-1; TRBD1 aligns across 9 bases. Germline V gene data show CDR1 as LNHNV and CDR2 as YYDKDF (reference sequence). The V gene end was trimmed by 3 bases and the J gene end by 5 bases; junction bases not matched to a gene: 4. CDR3 size: 14 residues. The CDR3, as DNA: TGTGCCACCAGCAGCCGGGACAGGGTTACTGAAGCTTTCTTT. It encodes CATSSRDRVTEAFF.

A single count supports this clonotype. The J gene is TRBJ1-1, the V gene TRBV12-3 or TRBV12-4, with unresolved D. Between the trimmed V and J ends, which lost 7 bases and 4 bases, there was a span of 16 bases. This CDR3 spans 14 amino acids. The CDR3 DNA reads TGTGCCAGCACCAGACTCAACTGGGGCACTGAAGCTTTCTTT. Translating it yields CASTRLNWGTEAFF.

V gene TRBV7-2 combines with J gene TRBJ2-7, with 8 bases fitting TRBD2. Germline CDR1 is SGHTA and CDR2 is FQGNSA. The V and J ends lost 2 bases and 3 bases, in that order; junction bases with no gene match: 12. CDR3 length: 17 residues. CDR3 bases: TGTGCCAGCAGCTTAAGGACTAGCAGTGGGGATGGCTACGAGCAGTACTTC. Encoded protein: CASSLRTSSGDGYEQYF. The whole variable domain, remainder taken from reference TRBV7-2 and TRBJ2-7, is GAGVSQSPSNKVTEKGKDVELRCDPISGHTALYWYRQSLGQGLEFLIYFQGNSAPDKSGLPSDRFSAERTGGSVSTLTIQRTQQEDSAVYLCASSLRTSSGDGYEQYFGPGTRLTVT.

This chain joins TRBV18 and TRBJ2-7, with D perhaps matching TRBD2 (5 bases). V was pared by 3 bases and J by 1 base, with 16 bases between. CDR1 and CDR2 (germline): KGHSH, LQKENI. This CDR3 spans 16 amino acids. CDR3 in amino acids: CASSPTPTTASYEQYF. CDR3 bases: TGTGCCAGCTCACCTACCCCGACTACCGCATCCTACGAGCAGTACTTC.

This chain's CDR3 is CASSLRSFYEQYF. The CDR3 DNA reads as TGTGCCAGCAGTTTAAGGAGTTTCTACGAGCAGTACTTC. The genes are TRBV27 and TRBJ2-7, with D uncertain. CDR1 is MNHEY, CDR2 SMNVEV, per germline (reference sequence). V lost 2 bases and J lost 3, with 8 bases in between. The length of the CDR3 is 13 residues.

The CDR3 sequence is CAISALARDRGRMETQYF. Here the CDR3 DNA reads TGTGCCATCAGTGCCCTAGCCCGGGACAGGGGTCGAATGGAGACCCAGTACTTC. The chain couples TRBV10-3 to TRBJ2-7, with TRBD1 matching over 10 bases. The J call may be in error: the DNA end matches TRBJ2-5 better. This CDR3 spans 18 amino acids. CDR1 and CDR2 from the germline V gene are ENHRY and SYGVKD.

The CDR3 coding sequence is TGTGCCAGCAGTTTACTATCGGCCGCGCAGGGCTATGGCTACACCTTC. Protein product: CASSLLSAAQGYGYTF. The chain links TRBV28 to TRBJ1-2; D possibly corresponds to TRBD1 (5 bases). This CDR3 spans 16 amino acids. Germline values: CDR1 MDHEN, CDR2 SYDVKM. Trimming removed 2 bases from V and 4 bases from J, with 17 bases in between.

This chain connects TRBV15 to TRBJ2-5; a weak D match, TRBD1 (6 bases). The germline CDR1 and CDR2 sequences are LNHNV and YYDKDF (reference sequence). The CDR3 extends over 15 amino acids. Deletions cut 3 bases from V and 5 bases from J, with 16 bases between. In nucleotides, the CDR3 is TGTGCCACCAGCAGGGCTGTGGTCAGGGGCGAGACCCAGTACTTC. This gives the protein CATSRAVVRGETQYF.

The chain links TRBV14 to TRBJ2-3, with TRBD2 identical over 8 bases. The CDR3 extends over 18 amino acids. J was trimmed by 0 bases and V by 6 bases; bases with no gene match: 14. Germline V gene sequence: CDR1 SGHDN, CDR2 FVKESK. The CDR3 coding sequence is TGTGCCAGCAGTCCACCCTGGCGGGGGGACCCTAGCACAGATACGCAGTATTTT. Translation gives CASSPPWRGDPSTDTQYF. Supplemented by reference TRBV14 and TRBJ2-3, the full variable domain reads EAGVTQFPSHSVIEKGQTVTLRCDPISGHDNLYWYRRVMGKEIKFLLHFVKESKQDESGMPNNRFLAERTGGTYSTLKVQPAELEDSGVYFCASSPPWRGDPSTDTQYFGPGTRLTVL.

The V gene is TRBV5-1, the J gene TRBJ2-5; D ambiguous. With 1 base removed from V and 5 bases from J, the gap between germline ends came to 12 bases. Germline V gene data show CDR1 as SGHRS and CDR2 as YFSETQ. The CDR3 has 14 residues. CDR3 protein: CASSLQDPRETQYF. CDR3 coding DNA: TGCGCCAGCAGCTTGCAGGACCCTCGGGAGACCCAGTACTTC. Full variable domain (missing parts from reference TRBV5-1 and TRBJ2-5): KAGVTQTPRYLIKTRGQQVTLSCSPISGHRSVSWYQQTPGQGLQFLFEYFSETQRNKGNFPGRFSGRQFSNSRSEMNVSTLELGDSALYLCASSLQDPRETQYFGPGTRLLVL.

This clonotype was recorded once. The chain carries TRBV12-3 or TRBV12-4 and TRBJ2-4, with 11 bases identical to TRBD2. The CDR3 length is 17 residues. V lost 5 bases, J lost 5 bases, and 11 bases stayed unmatched. This chain's CDR3 is CASSREQLAGVQNIQYF. For the CDR3, the DNA is TGTGCCAGCAGTAGGGAACAACTAGCGGGAGTCCAAAACATTCAGTACTTC.

This clonotype was found a few times. One end of the junction fails to match germline, which may point to a read error. The chain uses TRBV4-1 and TRBJ2-1; D is unresolved. The CDR3 contains 16 residues. Germline CDR1 MGHRA, CDR2 YSYEKL. CDR3 in amino acids: CANSQESGPSYNEQFF. The CDR3 DNA sequence: TGCGCCAACAGCCAAGAGTCCGGACCTTCCTACAATGAGCAGTTCTTC.

The chain carries TRBV7-3 and TRBJ2-3; D not resolved. Trimming pared 1 base from V and 5 bases from J, leaving 7 bases between. CDR3 length equals 13 residues. Germline CDR1 SGHTA, CDR2 FQGTGA. CDR3 in amino acids: CASSLSPEDTQYF. The CDR3 DNA is TGTGCCAGCAGCTTAAGTCCCGAAGATACGCAGTATTTT.

With regard to this clonotype: Given a much more abundant clone one base away, this may be a read error. This CDR3 reads CSAKKGKNEQYF. The CDR3 nucleotides are TGCAGTGCTAAGAAGGGAAAAAATGAGCAGTACTTC. V usage is TRBV20-1 and J usage is TRBJ2-5, with D uncertain. Germline-derived CDR1 and CDR2 are DFQATT and SNEGSKA (reference sequence). Trimming took 4 bases from V and 11 from J, leaving 17 bases between them. This CDR3 has 12 amino acids.

A single count supports this clonotype. The chain is built from TRBV15 and TRBJ2-7; D unclear. CDR1 and CDR2 from the germline V gene are LNHNV and YYDKDF (reference sequence). CDR3 length equals 13 residues. Trimming shortened V by 6 bases and J by 2 bases, and 11 bases separated the two germline ends. CDR3 region: CATRLSGTYEQYF. CDR3 in DNA: TGTGCCACCAGACTATCGGGTACCTACGAGCAGTACTTC.

This clonotype was observed a handful of times. The chain is built from TRBV10-3 and TRBJ2-3; either TRBD1 or TRBD2 may supply D (5 bases each). Per germline, CDR1 ENHRY and CDR2 SYGVKD. This CDR3 spans 16 amino acids. V was clipped by 3 bases and J by 1 base, with 14 bases between them. The DNA of the CDR3 is TGTGCCATCAGTGATTATGGGACCAGGGGCACAGATACGCAGTATTTT. Translating gives CAISDYGTRGTDTQYF.